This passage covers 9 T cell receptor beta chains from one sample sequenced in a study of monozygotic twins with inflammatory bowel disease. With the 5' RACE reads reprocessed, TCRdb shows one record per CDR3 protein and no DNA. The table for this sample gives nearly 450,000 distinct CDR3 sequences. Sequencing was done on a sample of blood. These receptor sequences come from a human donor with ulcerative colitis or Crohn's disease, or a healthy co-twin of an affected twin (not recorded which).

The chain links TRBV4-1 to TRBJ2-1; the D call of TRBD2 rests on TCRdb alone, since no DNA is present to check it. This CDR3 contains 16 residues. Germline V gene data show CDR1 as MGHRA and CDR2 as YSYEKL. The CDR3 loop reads CASSQEPSGGMHEQFF.

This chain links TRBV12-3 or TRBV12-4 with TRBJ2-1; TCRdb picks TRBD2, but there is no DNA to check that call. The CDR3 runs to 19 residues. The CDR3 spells CASSLALAGTMSSYNEQFF.

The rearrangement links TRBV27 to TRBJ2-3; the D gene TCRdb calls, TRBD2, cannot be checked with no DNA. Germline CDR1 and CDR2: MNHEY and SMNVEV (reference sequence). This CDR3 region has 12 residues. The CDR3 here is CASSGPLGTQYF.

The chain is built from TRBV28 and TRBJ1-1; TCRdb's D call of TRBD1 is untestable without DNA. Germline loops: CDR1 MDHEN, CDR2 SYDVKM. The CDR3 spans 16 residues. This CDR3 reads CASSPNRGLGNTEAFF.

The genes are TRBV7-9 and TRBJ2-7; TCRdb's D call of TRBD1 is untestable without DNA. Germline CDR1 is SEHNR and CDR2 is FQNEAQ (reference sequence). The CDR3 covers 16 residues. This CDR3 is CASRGSTGTGAYEQYF.

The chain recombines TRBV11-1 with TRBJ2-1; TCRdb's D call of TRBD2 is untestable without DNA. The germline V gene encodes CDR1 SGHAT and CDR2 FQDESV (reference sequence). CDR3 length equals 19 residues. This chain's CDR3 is CASSPGLAGSHSSYNEQFF.

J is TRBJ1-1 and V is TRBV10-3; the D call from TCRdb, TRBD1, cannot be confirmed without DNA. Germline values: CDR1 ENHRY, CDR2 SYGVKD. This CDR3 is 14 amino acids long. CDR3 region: CAISESRGRTEAFF.

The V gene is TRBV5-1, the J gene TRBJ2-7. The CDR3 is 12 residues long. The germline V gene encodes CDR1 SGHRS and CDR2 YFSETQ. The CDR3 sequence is CASSLEPYEQYF.

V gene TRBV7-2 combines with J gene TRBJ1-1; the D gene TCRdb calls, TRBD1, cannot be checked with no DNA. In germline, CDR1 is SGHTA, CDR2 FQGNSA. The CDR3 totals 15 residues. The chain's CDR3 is CASSFGTGANTEAFF.